This TCR beta chain was observed in a study of blood T cell repertoires in COVID-19. This table comes from immunoSEQ multiplex PCR, and its TCRdb copy is limited to in-frame clones, with some not included. Of more than 150,000 clones listed, roughly 79% are singletons. The CDR3 is 16 amino acids. V lost 5 bases to trimming and J lost 4 bases; unmatched junction nucleotides: 7. CDR1 and CDR2 from the germline V gene are MNHEY and SMNVEV (reference sequence). Sequencing used peripheral blood. The chain employs TRBV27 and TRBJ2-1; 11 bases fit TRBD2. The sequence came from a woman older than 75 with COVID-19, enrolled during active disease. CDR3 region: CASSTSGTSGYNEQFF. CDR3 nucleotides: TGTGCCAGCAGTACTTCCGGGACTAGCGGTTACAATGAGCAGTTCTTC.